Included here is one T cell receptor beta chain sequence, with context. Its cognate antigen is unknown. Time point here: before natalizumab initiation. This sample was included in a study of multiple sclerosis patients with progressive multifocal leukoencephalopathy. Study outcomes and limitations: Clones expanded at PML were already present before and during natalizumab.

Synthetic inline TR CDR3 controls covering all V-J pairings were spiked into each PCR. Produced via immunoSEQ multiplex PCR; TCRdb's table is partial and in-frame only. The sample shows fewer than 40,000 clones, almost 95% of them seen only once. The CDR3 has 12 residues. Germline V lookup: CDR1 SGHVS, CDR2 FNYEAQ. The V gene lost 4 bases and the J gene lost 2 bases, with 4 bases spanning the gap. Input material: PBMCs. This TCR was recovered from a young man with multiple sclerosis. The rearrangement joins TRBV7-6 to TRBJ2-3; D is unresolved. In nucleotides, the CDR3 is TGTGCCAGCAGCTCCTACACAGATACGCAGTATTTT. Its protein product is CASSSYTDTQYF. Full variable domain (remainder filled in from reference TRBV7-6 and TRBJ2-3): GAGVSQSPRYKVTKRGQDVALRCDPISGHVSLYWYRQALGQGPEFLTYFNYEAQQDKSGLPNDRFSAERPEGSISTLTIQRTEQRDSAMYRCASSSYTDTQYFGPGTRLTVL.